This T cell receptor beta chain originates from a study of T cells in Graves' hyperthyroidism and ophthalmopathy (dated by TCRdb to about 2019). Study-level background: Peripheral blood was collected at initial diagnosis, before any treatment. In about six Graves' hyperthyroidism patients, the study also compared T-cell repertoires from thyroid tissue with T-cell repertoires from blood. A discovery cohort of about a hundred patients, roughly 45 with Graves' ophthalmopathy and over 55 with stable Graves' hyperthyroidism, was used to find distinguishing TCR V-J signatures. TCR Vbeta CDR3 sequencing of roughly 140 peripheral blood samples (43 ophthalmopathy, under 80 hyperthyroidism and roughly 17 progressor patients) is reported in the paper. The approximately 100 discovery patients were divided at random into training and test sets in a 7:3 ratio. Following sampling, methimazole starting at 30 mg daily was given to hyperthyroidism patients, and high-dose intravenous methylprednisolone was given to ophthalmopathy patients. Prospective prediction of ophthalmopathy was tested in an independent validation cohort of approximately 19 hyperthyroidism patients and 15 to 17 patients who later progressed to ophthalmopathy.

The TCR beta CDR3 regions were amplified from the RNA transcripts. A first-round RT-PCR of the TCR CDR3 used the HTBI primer set with the Qiagen OneStep RT-PCR kit. Libraries were constructed in a second round of multiplex PCR, after which size selection and purification were carried out. The libraries were sequenced on an Illumina HiSeq2000 using paired-end 100 bp reads. The paper's processing steps were these. SOAPnuke was used to process the raw data, removing reads that contained adapters or uncalled bases, had a mean Phred below 15, or lacked an exact match to the constant primer or identifier. High-quality paired reads were merged with COPE v1.2.5, and unique nucleotide sequences were defined as clonotypes. Clonotypes were aligned to IMGT TRBV, TRBD and TRBJ reference segments using MiTCR v1.1. The analysis was restricted to V-J combinations with a frequency above 0.0001, which together covered over 99% of the repertoires. The TCS score was defined as F50 (clonal expansion) divided by E x V (chaos), with BLOSUM62-based TCRdist calculated between CDR3 peptides within each V-J. Welch's t-statistics and random forest reduced several hundred V-J features to 10 to 15, which were used in a naive Bayes classifier (R e1071). TCRdb reanalyzed the raw reads on its own, using fastp at Q25 for trimming and MiXCR for clone calling, and kept in-frame beta chains. Every distinct CDR3 protein forms one entry, paired with its most common genes and DNA. TCRdb, not the authors, supplied the V and J calls. The sample table contains about 560,000 distinct CDR3 sequences; only one count was recorded for roughly a sixth of them. Clones ranked in the top ten supply under 20% of the sample.

Relative to germline, V is 1 base shorter and J is 4 bases shorter, with 15 bases between their ends. Reading the germline V gene (reference sequence) gives CDR1 LGHDT and CDR2 YNNKEL. The CDR3 numbers 16 residues from cysteine through phenylalanine. CDR3 DNA is the only sequence kept; it has 48 bases, read in frame from the first base. Graves' hyperthyroidism was defined as stable when no progression to ophthalmopathy occurred over 18 months of follow-up. The hyperthyroidism patients were between 18 and 65 years old and newly diagnosed, with a disease duration of less than 2 months. The study excluded patients with uncontrolled infections, other autoimmune diseases, pregnancy or lactation. Diagnoses were based on clinical symptoms, serum thyroxine and TRAb, thyroid ultrasound and orbital computed tomography. Ficoll-Paque density gradient centrifugation was used to isolate PBMCs from around 10 ml of fresh peripheral blood. Total RNA was extracted using Trizol reagent, and RNA quality was assessed on an Agilent 2100 Bioanalyzer.

The investigation overall reported the following: No statistical method was used to fix the sample size in advance, and group allocation was not hidden from the investigators. A model built on a 13 V-J signature distinguished ophthalmopathy from stable hyperthyroidism, reaching 87.88% sensitivity and 81.08% specificity in cross-validation and 80%/75% in testing. Most expanded thyroid clonotypes (frequency above 0.001) were also detected in blood, a finding suggesting that blood repertoires may reflect thyroid immune responses. In validation, the model predicted progression to ophthalmopathy a median of roughly 6.2 months before onset, with about 64% sensitivity and roughly 77% specificity.

In this sample, this clonotype turned up a few times. No antigen is known for it. The sample holds no much larger clone one base away, and base qualities are not on file. The TCR comes from a woman aged 18-30 years with Graves' hyperthyroidism. The sequenced sample was blood. The receptor chain draws on TRBV3-1 and TRBJ2-3; the D call could be TRBD1 or TRBD2, with each sharing 5 bases. The CDR3 is CASSQGLTGSADTQYF. Read as DNA, the sequence is TGTGCCAGCAGCCAAGGCCTCACAGGTAGCGCAGATACGCAGTATTTT.